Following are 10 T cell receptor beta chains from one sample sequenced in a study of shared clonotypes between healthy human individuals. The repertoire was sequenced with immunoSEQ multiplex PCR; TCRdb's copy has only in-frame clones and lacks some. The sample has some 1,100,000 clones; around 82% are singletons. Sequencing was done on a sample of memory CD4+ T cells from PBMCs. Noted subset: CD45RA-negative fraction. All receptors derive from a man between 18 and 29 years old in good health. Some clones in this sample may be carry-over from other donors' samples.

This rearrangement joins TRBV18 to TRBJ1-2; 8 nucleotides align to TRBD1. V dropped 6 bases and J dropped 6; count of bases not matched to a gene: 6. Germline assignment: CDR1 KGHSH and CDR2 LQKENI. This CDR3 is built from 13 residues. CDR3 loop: CASSPTGVDGYTF. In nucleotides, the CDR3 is TGTGCCAGCTCTCCGACAGGGGTAGATGGCTACACCTTC.

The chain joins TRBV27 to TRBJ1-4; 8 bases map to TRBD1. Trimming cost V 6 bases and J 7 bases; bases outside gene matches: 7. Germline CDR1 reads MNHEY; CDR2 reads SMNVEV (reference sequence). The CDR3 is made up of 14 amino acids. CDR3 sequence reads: CASRDQGAGEKLFF. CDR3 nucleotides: TGTGCCAGCAGAGACCAGGGGGCCGGTGAAAAACTGTTTTTT.

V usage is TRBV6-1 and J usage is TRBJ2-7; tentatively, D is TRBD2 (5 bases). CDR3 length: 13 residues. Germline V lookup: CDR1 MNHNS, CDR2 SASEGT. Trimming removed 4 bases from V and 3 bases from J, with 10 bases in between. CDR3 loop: CASSGGNSYEQYF. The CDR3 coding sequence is TGTGCCAGCAGTGGAGGGAATAGCTACGAGCAGTACTTC.

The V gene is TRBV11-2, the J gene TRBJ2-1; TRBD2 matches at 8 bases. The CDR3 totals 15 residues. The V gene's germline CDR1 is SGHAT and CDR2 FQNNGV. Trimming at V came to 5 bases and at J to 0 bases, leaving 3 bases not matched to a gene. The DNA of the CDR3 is TGTGCCAGCAGCCGCGGGGGGATCTCCTACAATGAGCAGTTCTTC. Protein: CASSRGGISYNEQFF. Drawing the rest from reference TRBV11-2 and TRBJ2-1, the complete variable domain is EAGVAQSPRYKIIEKRQSVAFWCNPISGHATLYWYQQILGQGPKLLIQFQNNGVVDDSQLPKDRFSAERLKGVDSTLKIQPAKLEDSAVYLCASSRGGISYNEQFFGPGTRLTVL.

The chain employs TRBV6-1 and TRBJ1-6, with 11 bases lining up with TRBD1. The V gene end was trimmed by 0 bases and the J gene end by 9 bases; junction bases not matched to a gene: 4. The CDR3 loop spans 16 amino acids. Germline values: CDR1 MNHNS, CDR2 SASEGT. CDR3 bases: TGTGCCAGCAGTGAAGCGCTTGGACAGGGGGCTTCACCCCTCCACTTT. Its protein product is CASSEALGQGASPLHF.

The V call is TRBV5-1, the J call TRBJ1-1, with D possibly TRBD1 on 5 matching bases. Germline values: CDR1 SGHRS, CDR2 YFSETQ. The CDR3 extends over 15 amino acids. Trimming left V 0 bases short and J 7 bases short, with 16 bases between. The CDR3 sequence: CASSLVRGRIDEAFF. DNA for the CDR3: TGCGCCAGCAGCTTGGTAAGGGGTCGAATTGATGAAGCTTTCTTT. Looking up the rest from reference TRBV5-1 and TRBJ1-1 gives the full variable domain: KAGVTQTPRYLIKTRGQQVTLSCSPISGHRSVSWYQQTPGQGLQFLFEYFSETQRNKGNFPGRFSGRQFSNSRSEMNVSTLELGDSALYLCASSLVRGRIDEAFFGQGTRLTVV.

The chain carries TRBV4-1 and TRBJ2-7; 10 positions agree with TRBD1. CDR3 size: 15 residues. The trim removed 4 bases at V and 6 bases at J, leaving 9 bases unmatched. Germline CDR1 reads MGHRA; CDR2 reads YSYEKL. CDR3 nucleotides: TGCGCCAGCAGCCCATCCGGGACAGGGGAAGGCGAGCAGTACTTC. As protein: CASSPSGTGEGEQYF.

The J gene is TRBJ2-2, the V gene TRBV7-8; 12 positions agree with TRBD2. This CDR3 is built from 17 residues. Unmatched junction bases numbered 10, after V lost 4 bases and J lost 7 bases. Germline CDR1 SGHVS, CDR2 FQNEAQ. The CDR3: CASSWASGRAFGGELFF. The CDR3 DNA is TGTGCCAGCAGCTGGGCTAGCGGGAGGGCCTTTGGCGGGGAGCTGTTTTTT. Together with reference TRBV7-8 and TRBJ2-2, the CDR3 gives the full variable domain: GAGVSQSPRYKVAKRGQDVALRCDPISGHVSLFWYQQALGQGPEFLTYFQNEAQLDKSGLPSDRFFAERPEGSVSTLKIQRTQQEDSAVYLCASSWASGRAFGGELFFGEGSRLTVL.

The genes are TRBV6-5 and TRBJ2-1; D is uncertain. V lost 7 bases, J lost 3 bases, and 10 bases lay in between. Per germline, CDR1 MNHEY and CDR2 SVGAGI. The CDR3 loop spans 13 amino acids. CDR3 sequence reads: CASTPPHYNEQFF. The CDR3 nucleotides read TGTGCCAGCACCCCCCCCCACTACAATGAGCAGTTCTTC.

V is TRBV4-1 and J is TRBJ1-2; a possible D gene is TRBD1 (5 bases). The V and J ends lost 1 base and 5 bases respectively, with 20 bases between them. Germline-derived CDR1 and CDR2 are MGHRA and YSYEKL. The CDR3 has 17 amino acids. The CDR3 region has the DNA TGCGCCAGCAGCCAAGGCATTTCGACGGCAGGGATATATGGCTACACCTTC. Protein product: CASSQGISTAGIYGYTF.